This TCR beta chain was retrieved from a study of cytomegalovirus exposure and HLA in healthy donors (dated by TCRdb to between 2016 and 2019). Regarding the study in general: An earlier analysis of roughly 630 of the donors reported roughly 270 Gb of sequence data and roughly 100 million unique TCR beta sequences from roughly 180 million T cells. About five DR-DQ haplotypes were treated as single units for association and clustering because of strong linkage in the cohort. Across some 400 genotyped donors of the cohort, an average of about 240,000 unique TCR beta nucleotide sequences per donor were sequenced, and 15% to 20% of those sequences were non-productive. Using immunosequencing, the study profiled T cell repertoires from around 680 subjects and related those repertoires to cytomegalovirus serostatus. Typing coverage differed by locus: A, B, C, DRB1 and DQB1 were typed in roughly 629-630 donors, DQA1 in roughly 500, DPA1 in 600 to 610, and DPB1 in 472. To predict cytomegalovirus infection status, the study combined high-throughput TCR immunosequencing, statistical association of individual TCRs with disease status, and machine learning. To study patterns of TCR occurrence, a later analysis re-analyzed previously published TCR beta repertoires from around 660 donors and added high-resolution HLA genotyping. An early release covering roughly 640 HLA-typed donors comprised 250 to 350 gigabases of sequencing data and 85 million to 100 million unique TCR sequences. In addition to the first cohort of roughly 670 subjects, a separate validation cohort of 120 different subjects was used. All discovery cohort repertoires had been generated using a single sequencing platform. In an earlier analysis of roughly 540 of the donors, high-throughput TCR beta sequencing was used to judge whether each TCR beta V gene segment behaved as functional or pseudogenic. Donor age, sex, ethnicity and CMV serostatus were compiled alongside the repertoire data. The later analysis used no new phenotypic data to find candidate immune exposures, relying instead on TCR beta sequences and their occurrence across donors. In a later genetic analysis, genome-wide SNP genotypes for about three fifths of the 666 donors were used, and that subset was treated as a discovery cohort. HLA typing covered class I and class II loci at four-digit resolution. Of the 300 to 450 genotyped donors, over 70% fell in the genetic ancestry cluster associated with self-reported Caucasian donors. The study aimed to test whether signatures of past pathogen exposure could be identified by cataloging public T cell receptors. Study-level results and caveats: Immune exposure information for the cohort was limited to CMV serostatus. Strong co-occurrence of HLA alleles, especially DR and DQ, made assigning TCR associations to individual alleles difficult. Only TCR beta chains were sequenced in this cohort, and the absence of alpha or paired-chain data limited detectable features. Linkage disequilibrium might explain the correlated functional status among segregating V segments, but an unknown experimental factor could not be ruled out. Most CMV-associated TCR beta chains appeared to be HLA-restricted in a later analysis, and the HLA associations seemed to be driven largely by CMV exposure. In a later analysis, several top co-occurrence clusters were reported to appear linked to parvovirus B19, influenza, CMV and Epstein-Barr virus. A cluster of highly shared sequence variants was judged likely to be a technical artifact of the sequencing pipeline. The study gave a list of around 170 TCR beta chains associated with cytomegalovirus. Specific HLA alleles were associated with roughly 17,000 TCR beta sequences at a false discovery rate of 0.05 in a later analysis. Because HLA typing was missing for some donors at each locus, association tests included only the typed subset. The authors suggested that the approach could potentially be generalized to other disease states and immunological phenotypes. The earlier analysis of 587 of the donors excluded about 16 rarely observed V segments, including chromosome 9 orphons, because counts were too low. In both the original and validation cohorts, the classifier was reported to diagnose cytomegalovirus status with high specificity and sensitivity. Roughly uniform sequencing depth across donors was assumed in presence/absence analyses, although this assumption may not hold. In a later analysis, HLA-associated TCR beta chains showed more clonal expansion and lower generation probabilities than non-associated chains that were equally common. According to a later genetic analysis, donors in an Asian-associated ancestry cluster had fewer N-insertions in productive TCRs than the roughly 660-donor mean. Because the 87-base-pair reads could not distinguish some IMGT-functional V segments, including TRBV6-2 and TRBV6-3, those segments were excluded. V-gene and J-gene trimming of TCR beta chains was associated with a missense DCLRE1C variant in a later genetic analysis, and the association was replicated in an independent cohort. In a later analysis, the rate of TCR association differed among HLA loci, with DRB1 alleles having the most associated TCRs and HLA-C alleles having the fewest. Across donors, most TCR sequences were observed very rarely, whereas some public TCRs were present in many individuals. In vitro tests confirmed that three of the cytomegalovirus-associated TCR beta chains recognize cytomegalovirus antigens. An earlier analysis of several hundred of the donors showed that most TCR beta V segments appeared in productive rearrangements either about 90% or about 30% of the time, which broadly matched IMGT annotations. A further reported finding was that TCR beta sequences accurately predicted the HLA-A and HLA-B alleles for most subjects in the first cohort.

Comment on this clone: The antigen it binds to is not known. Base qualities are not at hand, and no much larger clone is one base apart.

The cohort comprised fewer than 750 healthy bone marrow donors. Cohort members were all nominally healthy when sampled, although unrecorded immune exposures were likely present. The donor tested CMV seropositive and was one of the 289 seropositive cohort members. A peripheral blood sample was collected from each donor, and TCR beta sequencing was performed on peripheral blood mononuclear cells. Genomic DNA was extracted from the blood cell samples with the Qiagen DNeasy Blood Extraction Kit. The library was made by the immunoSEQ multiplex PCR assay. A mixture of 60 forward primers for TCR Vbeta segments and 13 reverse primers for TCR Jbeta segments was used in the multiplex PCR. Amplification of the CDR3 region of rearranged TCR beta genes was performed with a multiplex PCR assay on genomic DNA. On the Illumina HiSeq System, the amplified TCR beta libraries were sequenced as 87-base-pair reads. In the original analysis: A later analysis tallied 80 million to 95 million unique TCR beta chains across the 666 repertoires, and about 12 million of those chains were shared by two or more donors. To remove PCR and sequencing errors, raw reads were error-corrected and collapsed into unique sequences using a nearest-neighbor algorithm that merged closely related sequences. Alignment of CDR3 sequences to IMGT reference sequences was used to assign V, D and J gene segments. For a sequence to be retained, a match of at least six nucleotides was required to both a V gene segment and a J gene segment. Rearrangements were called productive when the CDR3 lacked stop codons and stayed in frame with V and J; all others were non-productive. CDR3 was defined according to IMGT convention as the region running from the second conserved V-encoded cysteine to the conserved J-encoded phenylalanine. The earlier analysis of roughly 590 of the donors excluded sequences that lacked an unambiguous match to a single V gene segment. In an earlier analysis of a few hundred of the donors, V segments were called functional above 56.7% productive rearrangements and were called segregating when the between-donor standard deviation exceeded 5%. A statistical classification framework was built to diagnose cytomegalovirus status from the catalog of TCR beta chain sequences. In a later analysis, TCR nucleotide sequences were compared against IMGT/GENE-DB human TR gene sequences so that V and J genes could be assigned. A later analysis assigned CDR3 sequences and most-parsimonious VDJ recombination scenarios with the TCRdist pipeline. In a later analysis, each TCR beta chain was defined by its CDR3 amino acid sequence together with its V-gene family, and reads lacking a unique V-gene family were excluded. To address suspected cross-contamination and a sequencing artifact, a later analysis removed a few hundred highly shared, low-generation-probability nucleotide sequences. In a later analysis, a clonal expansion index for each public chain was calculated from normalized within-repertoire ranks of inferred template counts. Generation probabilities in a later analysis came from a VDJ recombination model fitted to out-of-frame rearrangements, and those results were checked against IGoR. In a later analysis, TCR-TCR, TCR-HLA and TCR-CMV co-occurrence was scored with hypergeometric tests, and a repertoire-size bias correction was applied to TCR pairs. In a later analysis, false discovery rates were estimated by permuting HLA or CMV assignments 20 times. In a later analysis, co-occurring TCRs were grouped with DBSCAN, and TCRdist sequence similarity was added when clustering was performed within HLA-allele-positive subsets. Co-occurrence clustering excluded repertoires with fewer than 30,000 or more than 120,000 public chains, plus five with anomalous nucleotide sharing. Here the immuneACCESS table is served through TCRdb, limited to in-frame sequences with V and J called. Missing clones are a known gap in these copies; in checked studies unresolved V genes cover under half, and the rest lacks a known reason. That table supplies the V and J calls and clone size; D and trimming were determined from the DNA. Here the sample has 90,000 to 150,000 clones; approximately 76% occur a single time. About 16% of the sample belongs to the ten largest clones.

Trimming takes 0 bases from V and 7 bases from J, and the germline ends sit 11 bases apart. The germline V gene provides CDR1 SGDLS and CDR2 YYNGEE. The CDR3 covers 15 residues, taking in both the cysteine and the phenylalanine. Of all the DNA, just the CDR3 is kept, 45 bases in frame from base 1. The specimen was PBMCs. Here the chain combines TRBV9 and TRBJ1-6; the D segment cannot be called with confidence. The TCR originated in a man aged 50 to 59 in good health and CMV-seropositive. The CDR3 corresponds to CASSVAAGTNSPLHF. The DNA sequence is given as TGTGCCAGCAGCGTAGCTGCAGGCACCAATTCACCCCTCCACTTT.